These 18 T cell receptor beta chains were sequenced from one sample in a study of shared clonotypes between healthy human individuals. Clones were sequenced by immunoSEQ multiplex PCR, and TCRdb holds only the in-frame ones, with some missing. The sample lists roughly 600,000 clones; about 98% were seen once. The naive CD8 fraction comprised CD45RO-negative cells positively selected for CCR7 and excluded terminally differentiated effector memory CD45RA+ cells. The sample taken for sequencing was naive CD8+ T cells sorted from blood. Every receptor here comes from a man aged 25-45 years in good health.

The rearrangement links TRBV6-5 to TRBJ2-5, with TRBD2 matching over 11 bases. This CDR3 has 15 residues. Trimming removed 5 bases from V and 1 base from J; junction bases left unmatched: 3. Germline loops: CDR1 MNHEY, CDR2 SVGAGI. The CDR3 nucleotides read TGTGCCAGCAGTCGGACTAGCGGGTTCCAAGAGACCCAGTACTTC. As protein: CASSRTSGFQETQYF.

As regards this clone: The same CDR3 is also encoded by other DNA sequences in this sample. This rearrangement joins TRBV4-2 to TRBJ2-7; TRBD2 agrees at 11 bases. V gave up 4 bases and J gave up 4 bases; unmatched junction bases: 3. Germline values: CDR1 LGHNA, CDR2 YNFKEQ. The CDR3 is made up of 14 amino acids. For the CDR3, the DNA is TGTGCCAGCAGCCCCGGGACTAGCGGATACGAGCAGTACTTC. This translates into CASSPGTSGYEQYF.

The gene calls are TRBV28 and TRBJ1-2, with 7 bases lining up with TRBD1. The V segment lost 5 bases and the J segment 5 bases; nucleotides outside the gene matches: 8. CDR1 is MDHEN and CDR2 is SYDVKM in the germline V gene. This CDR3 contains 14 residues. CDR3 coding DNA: TGTGCCAGCAGTAGATGGGACAGCTCATATGGCTACACCTTC. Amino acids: CASSRWDSSYGYTF.

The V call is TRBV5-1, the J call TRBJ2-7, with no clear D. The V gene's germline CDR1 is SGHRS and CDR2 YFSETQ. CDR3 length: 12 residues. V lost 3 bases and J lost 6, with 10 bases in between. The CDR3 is CASSSGPAEQYF. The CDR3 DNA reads TGCGCCAGCAGCTCCGGGCCGGCCGAGCAGTACTTC.

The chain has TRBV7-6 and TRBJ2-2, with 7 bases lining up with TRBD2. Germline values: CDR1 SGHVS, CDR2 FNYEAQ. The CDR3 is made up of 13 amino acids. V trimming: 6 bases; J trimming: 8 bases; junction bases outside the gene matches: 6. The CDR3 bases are TGTGCCAGCAGGCAGCGGGGTATTGGGGAGCTGTTTTTT. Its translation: CASRQRGIGELFF.

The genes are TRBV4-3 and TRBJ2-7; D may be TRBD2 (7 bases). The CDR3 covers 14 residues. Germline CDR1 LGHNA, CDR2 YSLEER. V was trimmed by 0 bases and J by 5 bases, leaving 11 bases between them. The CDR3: CASSQEGGLDEQYF. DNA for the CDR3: TGCGCCAGCAGCCAAGAGGGGGGGCTGGACGAGCAGTACTTC.

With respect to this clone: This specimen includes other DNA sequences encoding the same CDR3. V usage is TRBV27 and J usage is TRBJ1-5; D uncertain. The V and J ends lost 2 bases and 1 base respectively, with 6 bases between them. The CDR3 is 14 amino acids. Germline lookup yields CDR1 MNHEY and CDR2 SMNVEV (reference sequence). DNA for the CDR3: TGTGCCAGCAGTTTAGGCGGGAGCAATCAGCCCCAGCATTTT. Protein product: CASSLGGSNQPQHF.

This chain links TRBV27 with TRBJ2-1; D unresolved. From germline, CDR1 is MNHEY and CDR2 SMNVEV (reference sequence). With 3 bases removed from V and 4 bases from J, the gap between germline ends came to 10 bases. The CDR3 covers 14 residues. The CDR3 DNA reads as TGTGCCAGCAGTTTGTTGGACGGATACAATGAGCAGTTCTTC. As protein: CASSLLDGYNEQFF.

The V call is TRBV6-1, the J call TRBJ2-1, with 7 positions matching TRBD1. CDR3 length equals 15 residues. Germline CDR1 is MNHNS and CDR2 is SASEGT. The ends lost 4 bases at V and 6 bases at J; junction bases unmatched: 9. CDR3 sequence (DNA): TGTGCCAGCAGTGTCCGACAGGGCTCTTCCAATGAGCAGTTCTTC. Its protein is CASSVRQGSSNEQFF.

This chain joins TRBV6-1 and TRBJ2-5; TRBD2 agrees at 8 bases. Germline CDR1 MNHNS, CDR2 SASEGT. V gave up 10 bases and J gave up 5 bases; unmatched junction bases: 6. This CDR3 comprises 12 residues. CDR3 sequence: CATGREGETQYF. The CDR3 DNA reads TGTGCCACCGGGAGGGAAGGGGAGACCCAGTACTTC.

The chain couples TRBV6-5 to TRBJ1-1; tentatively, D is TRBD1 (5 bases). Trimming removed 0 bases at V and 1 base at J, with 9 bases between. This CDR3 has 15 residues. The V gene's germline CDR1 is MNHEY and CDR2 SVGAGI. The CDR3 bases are TGTGCCAGCAGTTACTCTCCAGGGACGAACACTGAAGCTTTCTTT. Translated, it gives CASSYSPGTNTEAFF.

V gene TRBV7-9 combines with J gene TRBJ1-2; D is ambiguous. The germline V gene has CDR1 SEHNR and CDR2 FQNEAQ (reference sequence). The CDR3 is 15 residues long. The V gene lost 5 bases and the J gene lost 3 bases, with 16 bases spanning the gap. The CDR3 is CASSHTHPGHYGYTF. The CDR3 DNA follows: TGTGCCAGCAGCCACACGCATCCGGGCCACTATGGCTACACCTTC.

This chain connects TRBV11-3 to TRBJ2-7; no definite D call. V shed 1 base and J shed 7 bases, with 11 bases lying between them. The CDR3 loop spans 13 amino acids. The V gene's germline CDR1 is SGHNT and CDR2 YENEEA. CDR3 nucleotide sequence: TGTGCCAGCAGCTTAGGACCCCCTGGGGAGCAGTACTTC. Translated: CASSLGPPGEQYF.

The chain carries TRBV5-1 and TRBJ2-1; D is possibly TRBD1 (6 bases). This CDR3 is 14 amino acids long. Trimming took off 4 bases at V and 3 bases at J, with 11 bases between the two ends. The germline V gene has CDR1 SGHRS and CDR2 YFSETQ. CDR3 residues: CASSGGPNYNEQFF. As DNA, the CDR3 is TGCGCCAGCAGCGGGGGCCCCAACTACAATGAGCAGTTCTTC.

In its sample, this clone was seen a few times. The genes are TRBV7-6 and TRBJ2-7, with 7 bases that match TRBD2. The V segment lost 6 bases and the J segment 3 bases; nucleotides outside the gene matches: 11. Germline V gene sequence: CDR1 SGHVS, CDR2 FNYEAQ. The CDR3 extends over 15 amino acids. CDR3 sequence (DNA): TGTGCCAGCAGTCTAGACCCCGGGGAGGGCTACGAGCAGTACTTC. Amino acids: CASSLDPGEGYEQYF.

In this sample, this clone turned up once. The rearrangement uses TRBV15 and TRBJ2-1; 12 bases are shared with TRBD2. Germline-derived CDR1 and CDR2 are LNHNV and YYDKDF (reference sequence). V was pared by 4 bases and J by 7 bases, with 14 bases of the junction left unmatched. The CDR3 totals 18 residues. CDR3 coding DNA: TGTGCCACCAGCAACCCGTACCCGACTAGCGGGAGTTGGAATGAGCAGTTCTTC. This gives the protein CATSNPYPTSGSWNEQFF.

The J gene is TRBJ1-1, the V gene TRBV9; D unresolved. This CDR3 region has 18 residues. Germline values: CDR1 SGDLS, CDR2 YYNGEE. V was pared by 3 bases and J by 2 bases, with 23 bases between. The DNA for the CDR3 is TGTGCCAGCAGCGCACTGCAGAGAGGGAGGCGATCAAACACTGAAGCTTTCTTT. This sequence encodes CASSALQRGRRSNTEAFF.

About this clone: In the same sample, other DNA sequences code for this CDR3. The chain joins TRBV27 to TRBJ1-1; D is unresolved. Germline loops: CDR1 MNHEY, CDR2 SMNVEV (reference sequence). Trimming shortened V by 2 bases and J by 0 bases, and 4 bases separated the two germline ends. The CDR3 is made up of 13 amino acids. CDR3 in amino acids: CASSLGMNTEAFF. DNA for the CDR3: TGTGCCAGCAGTTTAGGGATGAACACTGAAGCTTTCTTT.